Shown below are 29 T cell receptor beta chains from a single sample sequenced in a study of T cell responses to AZD1222 COVID-19 vaccine. Profiled with immunoSEQ multiplex PCR; TCRdb holds only in-frame clones, not every one. The data show 210,000 or so clones, about 92% seen once. The sample in question was peripheral blood, obtained on day 0 of MenACWY control vaccination. Source of these receptors: an adult in good health.

CDR3 nucleotides: TGCAGCGTGTGGGACATCGATGGCTACACCTTC. Translating gives CSVWDIDGYTF. This chain links TRBV29-1 with TRBJ1-2; maybe TRBD1 (6 bases). The V gene's germline CDR1 is SQVTM and CDR2 ANQGSEA. V lost 6 bases and J 6 bases, leaving 11 bases between the germline ends. The CDR3 totals 11 residues.

The gene calls are TRBV3-1 (or the pseudogene TRBV3-2) and TRBJ1-1; D unclear. Trimming shortened V by 1 base and J by 3 bases, and 6 bases separated the two germline ends. The germline V gene has CDR1 LGHDT and CDR2 YNNKEL (reference sequence). The CDR3 consists of 13 residues. The CDR3 loop is CASSQGRYTEAFF. The CDR3 DNA follows: TGTGCCAGCAGCCAAGGGCGTTACACTGAAGCTTTCTTT.

The chain couples TRBV5-1 to TRBJ2-1; 7 nucleotides agree with TRBD2. V shed 5 bases and J 0 bases; nucleotides not matched to a gene: 8. CDR1 is SGHRS and CDR2 is YFSETQ in the germline V gene. This CDR3 contains 16 residues. CDR3: CASRTAGLDSYNEQFF. CDR3 coding DNA: TGCGCCAGCAGAACAGCCGGACTAGACTCCTACAATGAGCAGTTCTTC. Drawing the rest from reference TRBV5-1 and TRBJ2-1, the complete variable domain is KAGVTQTPRYLIKTRGQQVTLSCSPISGHRSVSWYQQTPGQGLQFLFEYFSETQRNKGNFPGRFSGRQFSNSRSEMNVSTLELGDSALYLCASRTAGLDSYNEQFFGPGTRLTVL.

For this clone: This same CDR3 is encoded by further DNA sequences in the sample. This chain links TRBV7-2 with TRBJ2-7; 8 nucleotides match TRBD2. This CDR3 region has 14 residues. V trimming: 1 base; J trimming: 2 bases; junction bases outside the gene matches: 1. Germline loops: CDR1 SGHTA, CDR2 FQGNSA. As DNA, the CDR3 is TGTGCCAGCAGCTTAGGCGGGGGGCCCTACGAGCAGTACTTC. Encoded protein: CASSLGGGPYEQYF.

V is TRBV24-1 and J is TRBJ2-5; D is undetermined. CDR3 length equals 15 residues. In germline, CDR1 is KGHDR, CDR2 SFDVKD. V lost 3 bases and J 7 bases, leaving 17 bases between the germline ends. This chain's CDR3 is CATSDPKSTSGTQYF. Here the CDR3 DNA reads TGTGCCACCAGTGATCCAAAAAGTACTTCGGGGACCCAGTACTTC.

V and J are TRBV15 and TRBJ1-4; D is unclear. Germline V gene sequence: CDR1 LNHNV, CDR2 YYDKDF (reference sequence). The V end was cut by 1 base, the J end by 4 bases, with 10 bases between. CDR3 size: 15 residues. The CDR3 nucleotides are TGTGCCACCAGCAGAGTGTCCTATGGTAATGAAAAACTGTTTTTT. This gives the protein CATSRVSYGNEKLFF. Together with reference TRBV15 and TRBJ1-4, the CDR3 gives the full variable domain: DAMVIQNPRYQVTQFGKPVTLSCSQTLNHNVMYWYQQKSSQAPKLLFHYYDKDFNNEADTPDNFQSRRPNTSFCFLDIRSPGLGDTAMYLCATSRVSYGNEKLFFGSGTQLSVL.

The rearrangement uses TRBV7-2 and TRBJ1-2; no firm D call. The germline V and J ends were trimmed by 6 bases and 4 bases, with 12 bases remaining between them. This CDR3 is built from 13 residues. CDR1 is SGHTA, CDR2 FQGNSA, per germline. This chain's CDR3 is CASRRDVSYGYTF. The CDR3 DNA reads TGTGCCAGCAGAAGAGACGTCTCCTATGGCTACACCTTC.

The rearrangement links TRBV7-3 to TRBJ2-1, with 12 bases identical to TRBD2. V dropped 4 bases and J dropped 5; count of bases not matched to a gene: 15. The CDR3 has 19 residues. Per germline, CDR1 SGHTA and CDR2 FQGTGA. CDR3 protein: CASSSRLAGAVGEHNEQFF. The DNA for the CDR3 is TGTGCCAGCAGCTCCCGACTAGCGGGGGCCGTTGGGGAGCACAATGAGCAGTTCTTC.

J is TRBJ2-2 and V is TRBV5-1; D gene uncertain. This CDR3 is built from 16 residues. Trimming left V 0 bases short and J 0 bases short, with 9 bases between. Germline lookup yields CDR1 SGHRS and CDR2 YFSETQ. CDR3 DNA: TGCGCCAGCAGCTTGGCCTCATCACCGAACACCGGGGAGCTGTTTTTT. Its protein product is CASSLASSPNTGELFF.

The chain combines TRBV19 with TRBJ1-2, with 7 bases that match TRBD1. This CDR3 contains 15 residues. J lost 2 bases, V lost 3 bases, and 6 bases had no gene match. CDR1 and CDR2 from the germline V gene are LNHDA and SQIVND (reference sequence). The DNA for the CDR3 is TGTGCCAGTAGTATCAAAAGACAGGGAAACTATGGCTACACCTTC. Translated, it gives CASSIKRQGNYGYTF.

The rearrangement links TRBV27 to TRBJ1-5; weak D call: TRBD1 (6 bases). Germline V gene data show CDR1 as MNHEY and CDR2 as SMNVEV (reference sequence). The CDR3 runs to 14 residues. V lost 1 base to trimming and J lost 4 bases, with 8 bases between them. The CDR3 sequence is CASSLLGGNQPQHF. The CDR3 DNA reads as TGTGCCAGCAGTTTATTAGGGGGTAATCAGCCCCAGCATTTT.

This chain's CDR3 is CASSLGAGGSTDTQYF. CDR3 nucleotides: TGTGCCAGCAGCTTGGGGGCAGGGGGGAGCACAGATACGCAGTATTTT. The chain is built from TRBV5-8 and TRBJ2-3, with D possibly matching TRBD1 (7 bases). The CDR3 has 16 residues. Germline CDR1 reads SGHTS; CDR2 reads YDEGEE. The ends were cut back, 0 bases at V and 0 bases at J, with 11 bases in the middle.

J is TRBJ1-1 and V is TRBV18; D not resolved. V was cut by 2 bases and J by 6 bases, with 7 bases left in between. From germline, CDR1 is KGHSH and CDR2 LQKENI. This CDR3 is built from 12 residues. CDR3 protein: CASSPNRAEAFF. As DNA, the CDR3 is TGTGCCAGCTCACCAAACCGGGCTGAAGCTTTCTTT. The whole variable domain, filled in from reference TRBV18 and TRBJ1-1, reads NAGVMQNPRHLVRRRGQEARLRCSPMKGHSHVYWYRQLPEEGLKFMVYLQKENIIDESGMPKERFSAEFPKEGPSILRIQQVVRGDSAAYFCASSPNRAEAFFGQGTRLTVV.

The rearrangement links TRBV30 to TRBJ1-3; D is uncertain. Per the germline V gene, CDR1 is GTSNPN and CDR2 is SVGIG (reference sequence). The CDR3 sequence is 13 residues long. V lost 4 bases, J lost 3 bases, and 10 bases lay in between. In nucleotides, the CDR3 is TGTGCCTGGATTTTAGGAAATGGAAACACCATATATTTT. Protein: CAWILGNGNTIYF.

This clone was seen a handful of times. The J gene is TRBJ1-2, the V gene TRBV19; D is unclear. Trimming took 2 bases from V and 3 from J, leaving 4 bases between them. The CDR3 extends over 12 amino acids. Germline lookup yields CDR1 LNHDA and CDR2 SQIVND (reference sequence). The CDR3 nucleotides are TGTGCCAGTAGTATACTCTACTATGGCTACACCTTC. It translates to CASSILYYGYTF.

This clone was seen a single time. The chain employs TRBV30 and TRBJ2-7, with 7 bases lining up with TRBD2. J gave up 0 bases and V 3 bases, and 11 bases lay outside the gene matches. Germline loops: CDR1 GTSNPN, CDR2 SVGIG (reference sequence). The CDR3 is 16 residues long. CDR3 DNA: TGTGCCTGGAGCCTGAACCCGGGGAGGGTCTCCTACGAGCAGTACTTC. Protein: CAWSLNPGRVSYEQYF. Based on the CDR3 plus reference TRBV30 and TRBJ2-7, the full variable domain is SQTIHQWPATLVQPVGSPLSLECTVEGTSNPNLYWYRQAAGRGLQLLFYSVGIGQISSEVPQNLSASRPQDRQFILSSKKLLLSDSGFYLCAWSLNPGRVSYEQYFGPGTRLTVT.

This sequence joins TRBV18 and TRBJ1-1; D not certain. CDR3 size: 14 residues. CDR1 is KGHSH, CDR2 LQKENI, per germline. Trimming took off 2 bases at V and 7 bases at J, with 14 bases between the two ends. CDR3 in amino acids: CASSPGSSQSEAFF. The CDR3 DNA reads as TGTGCCAGCTCACCAGGTTCTTCACAGAGTGAAGCTTTCTTT. The entire variable domain, with the rest obtained from reference TRBV18 and TRBJ1-1, is as follows: NAGVMQNPRHLVRRRGQEARLRCSPMKGHSHVYWYRQLPEEGLKFMVYLQKENIIDESGMPKERFSAEFPKEGPSILRIQQVVRGDSAAYFCASSPGSSQSEAFFGQGTRLTVV.

The chain joins TRBV2 to TRBJ1-2; 7 nucleotides line up with TRBD1. CDR3 size: 13 residues. V lost 6 bases, J lost 6 bases, and 7 bases stayed unmatched. Germline V gene lookup returns CDR1 SNHLY and CDR2 FYNNEI. Here the CDR3 reads CASRRDRDHGYTF. CDR3 DNA: TGTGCCAGCAGGAGAGACAGGGATCATGGCTACACCTTC.

The rearrangement uses TRBV10-3 and TRBJ2-1; D gene uncertain. V was pared by 2 bases and J by 5 bases, with 10 bases between. Germline CDR1 is ENHRY and CDR2 is SYGVKD. The CDR3 covers 14 residues. For the CDR3, the DNA is TGTGCCATCAGTGAGCCAAACTCAAACAATGAGCAGTTCTTC. The encoded protein is CAISEPNSNNEQFF.

V is TRBV3-1 (or the pseudogene TRBV3-2) and J is TRBJ1-1; TRBD1 agrees at 9 bases. Germline assignment: CDR1 LGHDT and CDR2 YNNKEL (reference sequence). Trimming cost V 4 bases and J 7 bases; bases outside gene matches: 10. The CDR3 is 15 amino acids. CDR3 sequence reads: CASSRDGTGMGEAFF. CDR3 coding DNA: TGTGCCAGCAGCCGGGACGGGACAGGGATGGGTGAAGCTTTCTTT.

The rearrangement joins TRBV28 to TRBJ2-7; D is ambiguous. Germline V lookup: CDR1 MDHEN, CDR2 SYDVKM. V shed 4 bases and J shed 4 bases, with 8 bases lying between them. There are 12 residues in the CDR3. The DNA of the CDR3 is TGTGCCAGCAGTTCCAATATGTACGAGCAGTACTTC. Amino acids: CASSSNMYEQYF. The full variable domain, completed using reference TRBV28 and TRBJ2-7, is DVKVTQSSRYLVKRTGEKVFLECVQDMDHENMFWYRQDPGLGLRLIYFSYDVKMKEKGDIPEGYSVSREKKERFSLILESASTNQTSMYLCASSSNMYEQYFGPGTRLTVT.

The CDR3 sequence: CASSRRDRQSYGYTF. The CDR3 DNA is TGTGCCAGCAGCCGCCGGGACAGACAATCATATGGCTACACCTTC. This chain joins TRBV7-2 and TRBJ1-2; 7 bases agree with TRBD1. The CDR3 spans 15 residues. From germline, CDR1 is SGHTA and CDR2 FQGNSA. After removal of 5 bases from V and 5 bases from J, the junction contained 11 bases not matched to a gene.

The chain recombines TRBV25-1 with TRBJ1-2; D is unresolved. The germline CDR1 and CDR2 sequences are MGHDK and SYGVNS. Trimming shortened V by 4 bases and J by 4 bases, and 10 bases separated the two germline ends. The CDR3 has 13 residues. Here the CDR3 reads CASSGGVFYGYTF. The CDR3 DNA follows: TGTGCCAGCAGTGGTGGGGTTTTCTATGGCTACACCTTC.

This rearrangement joins TRBV7-3 to TRBJ2-7; no firm D call. This CDR3 is 13 amino acids long. V lost 5 bases to trimming and J lost 9 bases, with 17 bases between them. Germline CDR1 SGHTA, CDR2 FQGTGA. CDR3: CASSPVGSTTQYF. In DNA form, the CDR3 reads TGTGCCAGCAGCCCGGTGGGATCTACGACGCAGTACTTC.

This chain joins TRBV5-4 and TRBJ2-5; 11 nucleotides match TRBD2. The CDR3 contains 18 residues. V was clipped by 0 bases and J by 1 base; unmatched bases: 8. From germline, CDR1 is SGHNT and CDR2 YYREEE (reference sequence). The chain's CDR3 is CASSLGPSGGTLQETQYF. Written as DNA, the CDR3 is TGTGCCAGCAGCTTGGGTCCTAGCGGGGGGACTCTCCAAGAGACCCAGTACTTC.

The chain uses TRBV30 and TRBJ1-2; D is uncertain. The CDR3 consists of 11 residues. Germline CDR1 GTSNPN, CDR2 SVGIG (reference sequence). With 7 bases removed from V and 11 bases from J, the gap between germline ends came to 17 bases. The DNA of the CDR3 is TGTGCCTCGAACCTCGCGTCAGGTTACACCTTC. Translating gives CASNLASGYTF.

V usage is TRBV30 and J usage is TRBJ1-5, with D possibly TRBD1 on 5 matching bases. Trimming removed 0 bases at V and 5 bases at J, with 8 bases between. The CDR3 sequence is 13 residues long. Germline loops: CDR1 GTSNPN, CDR2 SVGIG (reference sequence). CDR3: CAWSVGAYQPQHF. The CDR3 nucleotides read TGTGCCTGGAGTGTCGGGGCCTATCAGCCCCAGCATTTT.

Worth noting for this clone: In the same sample, other DNA sequences code for this CDR3. The chain employs TRBV29-1 and TRBJ2-7, with D possibly TRBD1 on 6 matching bases. The V gene's germline CDR1 is SQVTM and CDR2 ANQGSEA. This CDR3 spans 11 amino acids. V was shortened by 4 bases and J by 4 bases, with 8 bases between the two germline ends. CDR3 coding DNA: TGCAGCGTTGGACAGGCTTACGAGCAGTACTTC. This sequence encodes CSVGQAYEQYF.

The chain combines TRBV6-5 with TRBJ1-1, with D possibly TRBD1 on 5 matching bases. With 4 bases removed from V and 0 bases from J, the gap between germline ends came to 9 bases. The germline CDR1 and CDR2 sequences are MNHEY and SVGAGI. CDR3 length: 14 residues. The chain's CDR3 is CASSSARVNTEAFF. The CDR3 DNA sequence: TGTGCCAGCAGTTCCGCCAGGGTGAACACTGAAGCTTTCTTT.